Below, 3 T cell receptor beta chains from the same sample are listed, as sequenced in a study of identical twins' blood T cells. TCRdb recomputed calls from the 5' RACE reads with MiXCR, one row per CDR3 protein. The repertoire has a few hundred thousand distinct CDR3 sequences, roughly 31% of them found once; the top ten carry 6.1%. The sample comprised PBMCs. Receptors were obtained from a woman aged 18-55 years in good health.

This chain uses TRBV11-3 with TRBJ2-1; D is perhaps TRBD1 or TRBD2 (5 bases each). CDR1 is SGHNT, CDR2 YENEEA, per germline. The ends were cut back, 1 base at V and 5 bases at J, with 15 bases in the middle. This CDR3 region has 16 residues. CDR3 amino acids: CASSLVRGGDDNEQFF. The CDR3, as DNA: TGTGCCAGCAGCTTAGTCCGTGGGGGAGATGACAATGAGCAGTTCTTC.

In its sample, this clonotype was seen many times. Mismatch with germline at one junction end may stem from a read error. The rearrangement uses TRBV20-1 and TRBJ1-1; D perhaps matches TRBD1 (6 bases). The CDR3 is made up of 8 amino acids. Per the germline V gene, CDR1 is DFQATT and CDR2 is SNEGSKA (reference sequence). CDR3 nucleotide sequence: TGCAGTGCTCCCCGACAGGCCTTT. Translated, it gives CSAPRQAF.

This clonotype was detected many times. The gene calls are TRBV20-1 and TRBJ1-2; perhaps TRBD1 as D (5 bases). The CDR3 extends over 13 amino acids. From germline, CDR1 is DFQATT and CDR2 SNEGSKA (reference sequence). V was trimmed by 0 bases and J by 8 bases, leaving 13 bases between them. The CDR3 nucleotides read TGCAGTGCTAGAGATAAAGGGGAAAAAGGCTACACCTTC. Its translation is CSARDKGEKGYTF.